This TCR beta chain derives from a study of shared clonotypes between healthy human individuals. Profiled with immunoSEQ multiplex PCR; TCRdb holds only in-frame clones, not every one. The table has under 2.5 million clones, about nine tenths seen once. Comments on this clone: Other DNA sequences of this sample code for an identical CDR3.

Sample: naive CD4+ T cells from PBMCs. Subset reported: CD45RA+ positively selected. The sequence derives from a man younger than 35 in good health. Some clones in this sample may be carry-over from other donors' samples.

CDR3 residues: CASRNTDTQYF. As DNA, the CDR3 is TGCGCCAGCAGGAATACAGATACGCAGTATTTT. The rearrangement links TRBV5-1 to TRBJ2-3; no clear D gene. V lost 5 bases, J lost 3 bases, and 4 bases lay in between. CDR1 and CDR2 (germline): SGHRS, YFSETQ. CDR3 length: 11 residues.